This T cell receptor beta chain was identified during a study of cytomegalovirus exposure and HLA in healthy donors. For the study at large: Across more than 350 genotyped donors, roughly 85% landed in the Caucasian-associated ancestry cluster.

Germline CDR1 SGHKS, CDR2 YYEKEE (reference sequence). The CDR3 extends over 14 amino acids. With V trimmed by 4 bases and J by 10 bases, 10 bases remained unmatched. Primers for the PCR totalled 60 Vbeta and 13 Jbeta. Assay: immunoSEQ multiplex PCR; the TCRdb copy retains only in-frame clones and omits some. Of 210,000 or so clones detected, about 90% appear once; the ten largest clones hold 1.3%. Overall study findings and caveats: An analysis that came later showed most CMV-associated TCR beta chains appearing HLA-restricted. Most TCR sequences were seen very rarely across donors, but some public TCRs occurred in many. Overall, roughly 160 TCR beta chains were annotated as cytomegalovirus-associated.

Concerning this clone itself: Its antigen is unidentified.

Sequences were obtained from PBMCs. V and J are TRBV5-5 and TRBJ2-1; 8 bases match TRBD1. The source of this sequence is a man in his thirties or forties in good health and CMV-seronegative. The CDR3 region has the DNA TGTGCCAGCAGCGGACGGGACAGGAAAAAAGAGCAGTTCTTC. It is translated as CASSGRDRKKEQFF.